This TCR beta chain was profiled in a study of CXCR3-negative and CXCR3-positive naive CD8 T cells. The CDR3 extends over 15 amino acids. Germline loops: CDR1 LGHNA, CDR2 YSLEER. Measured by frequency, this clonotype is medium-sized. Carrying UMI labels, the TRB cDNA libraries were prepared through 5' RACE. After re-calling the 5' RACE reads, TCRdb lists one entry per CDR3 protein, DNA absent. The sample spans approximately 6,500 distinct CDR3 sequences; the ten largest clones claim less than 2%. The TCR sequence derives from a human donor in good health. Some clones in this sample may be carry-over from other donors' samples. The genes are TRBV4-3 and TRBJ2-7; TCRdb's D call of TRBD2 is untestable without DNA. The sequencing sample was made of naive CXCR3- CD8+ T cells from blood. The subset here: CD45RO-CCR7+CD27+CD95- naive CD8+ T cells lacking CXCR3 (TNR3-). This chain's CDR3 is CASSQSTSGYYEQYF.